One sample yielded the 17 T cell receptor beta chains listed below, sequenced in a study of T cell responses to AZD1222 COVID-19 vaccine. Only in-frame clones appear in the TCRdb table, and some are missing; sequencing was by immunoSEQ multiplex PCR. The table has roughly 50,000 clones, 70% to 80% seen once; the top ten hold roughly 6.6%. The starting material was peripheral blood, obtained on day 0 of AZD1222 vaccination. These receptors all stem from an adult in good health.

The V call is TRBV5-8, the J call TRBJ1-1; D gene ambiguous. The length of the CDR3 is 13 residues. Germline CDR1 reads SGHTS; CDR2 reads YDEGEE. V gave up 2 bases and J gave up 1 base, with 6 bases separating them. CDR3: CASSFTRNTEAFF. The CDR3 bases are TGTGCCAGCAGCTTTACAAGGAACACTGAAGCTTTCTTT.

This chain connects TRBV4-1 to TRBJ1-4; tentatively, D is TRBD1 (6 bases). From germline, CDR1 is MGHRA and CDR2 YSYEKL. Trimming removed 0 bases at V and 6 bases at J, with 14 bases between. This CDR3 spans 16 amino acids. CDR3 sequence reads: CASSQDWGARDEKLFF. The CDR3 DNA reads as TGCGCCAGCAGCCAAGATTGGGGGGCGAGGGATGAAAAACTGTTTTTT.

For this clone: This same CDR3 is encoded by further DNA sequences in the sample. The rearrangement joins TRBV7-2 to TRBJ1-1; unclear D gene. Germline V CDR1 and CDR2: SGHTA, FQGNSA. This CDR3 comprises 13 residues. The V end lost 6 bases, the J end lost 5 bases, and 13 bases lay between the germline ends. The CDR3 coding sequence is TGTGCCAGCAGTCTTACACCGAGGACTGAAGCTTTCTTT. Its protein is CASSLTPRTEAFF.

The rearrangement links TRBV18 to TRBJ2-2, with D possibly being TRBD1 (6 bases). Germline V gene data show CDR1 as KGHSH and CDR2 as LQKENI. Trimming shortened V by 4 bases and J by 12 bases, and 18 bases separated the two germline ends. The CDR3 contains 14 residues. The CDR3 bases are TGTGCCAGCTCACGTCCTCCCGGGACATTTAAGCTGTTTTTT. Translated, it gives CASSRPPGTFKLFF.

The chain carries TRBV6-1 and TRBJ1-4; 11 bases line up with TRBD1. Trimming removed 4 bases from V and 5 bases from J; junction bases left unmatched: 6. This CDR3 has 16 amino acids. CDR1 MNHNS and CDR2 SASEGT come from the germline V gene. This CDR3 reads CASSARGTGGNEKLFF. Written as DNA, the CDR3 is TGTGCCAGCAGTGCTCGTGGGACAGGGGGAAATGAAAAACTGTTTTTT.

This sequence joins TRBV9 and TRBJ2-3, with 12 bases that match TRBD2. The CDR3 has 18 amino acids. Germline V gene sequence: CDR1 SGDLS, CDR2 YYNGEE. V lost 3 bases and J lost 4; bases outside the gene matches: 12. The CDR3 nucleotides are TGTGCCAGCAGCGCGGTCCCCTCTAGCGGGAGGGCGGCAGATACGCAGTATTTT. This translates into CASSAVPSSGRAADTQYF.

This rearrangement joins TRBV11-3 to TRBJ2-1; D call uncertain. CDR3 size: 14 residues. Trimming removed 1 base from V and 9 bases from J, with 13 bases in between. From germline, CDR1 is SGHNT and CDR2 YENEEA. The DNA of the CDR3 is TGTGCCAGCAGCTTAGGCCGGGCCTCCAGTGAGCAGTTCTTC. This codes for CASSLGRASSEQFF.

V gene TRBV18 combines with J gene TRBJ2-7, with D unclear. The CDR3 is made up of 12 amino acids. V lost 5 bases to trimming and J lost 2 bases, with 7 bases between them. The germline V gene encodes CDR1 KGHSH and CDR2 LQKENI. The CDR3 sequence: CASSWGTYEQYF. CDR3 sequence (DNA): TGTGCCAGCTCATGGGGAACCTACGAGCAGTACTTC.

J is TRBJ1-1 and V is TRBV10-2; 8 bases line up with TRBD1. CDR1 is WSHSY, CDR2 SAAADI, per germline. J gave up 4 bases and V 1 base, and 5 bases lay outside the gene matches. This CDR3 is built from 15 residues. CDR3 sequence reads: CASSELQGEGTEAFF. CDR3 in DNA: TGCGCCAGCAGTGAGTTACAGGGGGAAGGCACTGAAGCTTTCTTT.

This sequence joins TRBV7-2 and TRBJ1-1; 10 nucleotides match TRBD1. Losses at the gene ends were 1 base for V and 3 bases for J; bases not matched to a gene: 2. In germline, CDR1 is SGHTA, CDR2 FQGNSA. This CDR3 spans 15 amino acids. For the CDR3, the DNA is TGTGCCAGCAGCTTAGAAGGGACAGGGGACACTGAAGCTTTCTTT. Translation gives CASSLEGTGDTEAFF. Supplemented by reference TRBV7-2 and TRBJ1-1, the full variable domain reads GAGVSQSPSNKVTEKGKDVELRCDPISGHTALYWYRQSLGQGLEFLIYFQGNSAPDKSGLPSDRFSAERTGGSVSTLTIQRTQQEDSAVYLCASSLEGTGDTEAFFGQGTRLTVV.

The chain links TRBV28 to TRBJ1-5; TRBD1 matches 12 bases. V was clipped by 7 bases and J by 5 bases; unmatched bases: 9. Per germline, CDR1 MDHEN and CDR2 SYDVKM. The CDR3 is made up of 16 amino acids. For the CDR3, the DNA is TGTGCCAGCATCAACGGGGACAGGGGGCGTTATCAGCCCCAGCATTTT. Translated, it gives CASINGDRGRYQPQHF.

The chain joins TRBV12-3 or TRBV12-4 to TRBJ2-5; unclear D gene. The germline V and J ends were trimmed by 3 bases and 5 bases, with 10 bases remaining between them. The CDR3 consists of 13 residues. Here the CDR3 DNA reads TGTGCCAGCAGTTTTGGGGTCGGGGAGACCCAGTACTTC. Translation gives CASSFGVGETQYF.

The rearrangement joins TRBV19 to TRBJ1-1; the match to TRBD1 covers 9 bases. V shed 7 bases and J 4 bases; nucleotides not matched to a gene: 7. CDR1 and CDR2 (germline): LNHDA, SQIVND (reference sequence). CDR3 length: 14 residues. The CDR3 sequence: CASTKTGGSTEAFF. CDR3 nucleotides: TGTGCCAGTACCAAGACAGGGGGGAGCACTGAAGCTTTCTTT.

This clone was seen a few times. The chain links TRBV7-2 to TRBJ2-7; a weak D match, TRBD1 (5 bases). This CDR3 has 16 residues. The V gene's germline CDR1 is SGHTA and CDR2 FQGNSA. Trimming took 6 bases from V and 1 from J, leaving 19 bases between them. In DNA, the CDR3 is TGTGCCAGCAGTCCAGGGCCAGGGATGGGATCCTACGAGCAGTACTTC. This sequence encodes CASSPGPGMGSYEQYF.

This chain uses TRBV9 with TRBJ2-7; 10 bases are a match to TRBD2. Germline CDR1 is SGDLS and CDR2 is YYNGEE. V gave up 4 bases and J gave up 3 bases; unmatched junction bases: 16. This CDR3 region has 18 residues. The chain's CDR3 is CASSPHPRGSGRDYEQYF. The CDR3 DNA reads as TGTGCCAGCAGCCCCCATCCTCGAGGGAGCGGGAGGGACTACGAGCAGTACTTC. Full variable domain (missing parts from reference TRBV9 and TRBJ2-7): DSGVTQTPKHLITATGQRVTLRCSPRSGDLSVYWYQQSLDQGLQFLIQYYNGEERAKGNILERFSAQQFPDLHSELNLSSLELGDSALYFCASSPHPRGSGRDYEQYFGPGTRLTVT.

In nucleotides, the CDR3 is TGCGCCAGCAGCTGGGGGGACAGGGTCGGCACCGGGGAGCTGTTTTTT. It codes for CASSWGDRVGTGELFF. This sequence joins TRBV5-1 and TRBJ2-2; TRBD1 matches at 9 bases. Per the germline V gene, CDR1 is SGHRS and CDR2 is YFSETQ. The CDR3 is 16 residues long. J gave up 4 bases and V 3 bases, and 7 bases lay outside the gene matches.

This chain's CDR3 is CASSHPRNTEAFF. The CDR3 DNA sequence: TGTGCCAGCAGCCACCCAAGAAACACTGAAGCTTTCTTT. This chain joins TRBV7-2 and TRBJ1-1; D unclear. The CDR3 length is 13 residues. V was shortened by 5 bases and J by 2 bases, with 9 bases between the two germline ends. Germline V gives CDR1 SGHTA, CDR2 FQGNSA.